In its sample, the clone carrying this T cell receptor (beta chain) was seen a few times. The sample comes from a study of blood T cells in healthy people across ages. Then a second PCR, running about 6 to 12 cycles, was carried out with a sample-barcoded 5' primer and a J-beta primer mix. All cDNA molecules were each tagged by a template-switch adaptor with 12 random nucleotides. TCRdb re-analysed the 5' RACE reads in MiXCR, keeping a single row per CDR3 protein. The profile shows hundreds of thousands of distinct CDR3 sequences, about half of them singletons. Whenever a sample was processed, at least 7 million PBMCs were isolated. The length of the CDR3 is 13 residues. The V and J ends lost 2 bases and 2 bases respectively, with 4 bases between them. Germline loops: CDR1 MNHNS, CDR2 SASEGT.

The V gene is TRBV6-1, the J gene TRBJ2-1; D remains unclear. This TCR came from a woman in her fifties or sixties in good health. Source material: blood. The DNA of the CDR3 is TGTGCCAGCAGTGAAACCCCCTACAATGAGCAGTTCTTC. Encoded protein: CASSETPYNEQFF.